The following is a T cell receptor (beta chain) sequence with its context. Trimming left V 0 bases short and J 6 bases short, with 9 bases between. The CDR3 covers 13 residues. Looked up from germline, CDR1 is SGHNT and CDR2 is YYREEE (reference sequence). Profiling relied on immunoSEQ multiplex PCR, and the TCRdb table lists in-frame clones only, not all of them. This sample yields over 85,000 clones, of which about 92% are seen a single time; roughly 1.9% belongs to the top ten. This specimen comes from a study of PD-1 blockade in classical Hodgkin lymphoma. The time point here: cycle 4 day 1 (C4D1), after less than 7 weeks of nivolumab. Brentuximab vedotin exposure varied, and every patient relapsed after autologous stem cell transplantation. Under best response, outcomes were complete response, partial response or progressive disease.

Sequences were derived from peripheral blood mononuclear cells (PBMCs), sampled before the fourth cycle of nivolumab. J is TRBJ1-1 and V is TRBV5-4; D is undetermined. The sequence came from a human donor with classical Hodgkin lymphoma. CDR3 protein: CASSLGGRAEAFF. CDR3 sequence (DNA): TGTGCCAGCAGCTTGGGTGGGCGAGCTGAAGCTTTCTTT.